Sequencing of this TCR beta chain was carried out in a study of T cells in Graves' hyperthyroidism and ophthalmopathy. Study-wide points: In the analysis, a 13 V-J model separated ophthalmopathy from stable hyperthyroidism. Median prediction lead before ophthalmopathy onset was 5 to 7 months with the model.

Ophthalmopathy patients showed a Clinical Activity Score of at least 3, NOSPECS grade of at least 4 and duration under 3 months. Regions amplified from RNA transcripts were the TCR beta CDR3 regions. An initial round of RT-PCR targeting the TCR CDR3 relied on the HTBI primer set. One entry per CDR3 protein, called by TCRdb with MiXCR from the multiplex PCR reads. The table lists 640,000 or so distinct CDR3 sequences, 12% to 15% of them singletons. With 5 bases clipped from V and 4 bases from J, the junction kept 5 bases outside the gene matches. This CDR3 comprises 14 residues. Germline V gene data show CDR1 as MDHEN and CDR2 as SYDVKM. This clonotype showed up many times. As yet, its antigen is unknown.

This clonotype was obtained from a woman between 18 and 29 years old with Graves' ophthalmopathy. This chain links TRBV28 with TRBJ1-5; 7 bases fit TRBD1. Sample: blood. CDR3 bases: TGTGCCAGCAGTAGAGACAGGGCGAATCAGCCCCAGCATTTT. Its protein is CASSRDRANQPQHF.